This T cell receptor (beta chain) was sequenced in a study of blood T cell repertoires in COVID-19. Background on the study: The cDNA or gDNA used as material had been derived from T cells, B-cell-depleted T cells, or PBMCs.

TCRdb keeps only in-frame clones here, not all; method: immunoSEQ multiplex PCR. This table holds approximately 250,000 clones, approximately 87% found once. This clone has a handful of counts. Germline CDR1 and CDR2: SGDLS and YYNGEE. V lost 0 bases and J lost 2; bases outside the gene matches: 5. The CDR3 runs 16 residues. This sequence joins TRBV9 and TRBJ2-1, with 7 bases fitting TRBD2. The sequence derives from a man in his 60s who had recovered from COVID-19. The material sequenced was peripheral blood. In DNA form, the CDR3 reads TGTGCCAGCAGCGTAGCGGTAGCGGGTGCCTACAATGAGCAGTTCTTC. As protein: CASSVAVAGAYNEQFF.